This T cell receptor (beta chain) appears in the sequencing data of a study of T cell responses to AZD1222 COVID-19 vaccine. Study results and caveats: Baseline serology detected seropositivity in only 5 or 6 AZD1222 recipients. Clonal diversity may have been underestimated, and the donors were mostly white British, with more females than males. The CD4 TCRs associated with vaccination extended across spike and predominated at 160-218 and 743-854. Of spike-specific TCRs, nearly half reportedly target regions left unmutated in variants.

The V end lost 5 bases, the J end lost 9 bases, and 13 bases lay between the germline ends. The CDR3 sequence is 13 residues long. The germline V gene has CDR1 MNHEY and CDR2 SMNVEV (reference sequence). A note on this clone: Its specificity is not known.

Profiled with immunoSEQ multiplex PCR; TCRdb holds only in-frame clones, not every one. The profile covers about 160,000 clones, with roughly 94% appearing a single time and 4.4% taken by the ten largest. The sample was peripheral blood, taken on day 0 of MenACWY control vaccination. The chain combines TRBV27 with TRBJ1-4; perhaps TRBD1 as D (5 bases). The sequence was obtained from an adult in good health. CDR3 bases: TGTGCCAGCAGTCCCCACGGGGGAAAAAAACTGTTTTTT. Protein sequence: CASSPHGGKKLFF.